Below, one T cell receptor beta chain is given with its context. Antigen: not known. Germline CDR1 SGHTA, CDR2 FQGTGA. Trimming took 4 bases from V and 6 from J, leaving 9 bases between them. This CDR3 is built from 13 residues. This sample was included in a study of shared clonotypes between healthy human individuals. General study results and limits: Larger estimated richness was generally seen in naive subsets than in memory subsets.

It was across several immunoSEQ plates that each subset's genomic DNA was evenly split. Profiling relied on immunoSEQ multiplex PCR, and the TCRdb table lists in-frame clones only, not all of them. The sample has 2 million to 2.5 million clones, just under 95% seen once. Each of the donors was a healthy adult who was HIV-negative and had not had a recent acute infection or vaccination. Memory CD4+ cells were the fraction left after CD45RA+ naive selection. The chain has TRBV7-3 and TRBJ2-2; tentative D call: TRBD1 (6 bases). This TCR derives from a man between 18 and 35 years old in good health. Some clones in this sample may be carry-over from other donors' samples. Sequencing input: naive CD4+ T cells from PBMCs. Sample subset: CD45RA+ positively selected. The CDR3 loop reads CASSSTGPGELFF. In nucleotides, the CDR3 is TGTGCCAGCAGCTCAACAGGGCCCGGGGAGCTGTTTTTT.